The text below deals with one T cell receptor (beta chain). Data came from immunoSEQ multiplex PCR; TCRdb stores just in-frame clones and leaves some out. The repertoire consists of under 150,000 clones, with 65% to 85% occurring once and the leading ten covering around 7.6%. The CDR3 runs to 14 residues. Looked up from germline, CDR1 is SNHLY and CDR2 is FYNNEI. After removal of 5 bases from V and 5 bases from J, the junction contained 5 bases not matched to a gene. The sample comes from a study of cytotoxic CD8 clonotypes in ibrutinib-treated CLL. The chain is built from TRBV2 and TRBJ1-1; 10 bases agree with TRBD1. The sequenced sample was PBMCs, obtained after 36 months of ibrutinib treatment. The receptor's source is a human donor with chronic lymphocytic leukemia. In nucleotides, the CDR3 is TGTGCCAGCAGTCTGACAGGGGGCTATACTGAAGCTTTCTTT. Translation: CASSLTGGYTEAFF.